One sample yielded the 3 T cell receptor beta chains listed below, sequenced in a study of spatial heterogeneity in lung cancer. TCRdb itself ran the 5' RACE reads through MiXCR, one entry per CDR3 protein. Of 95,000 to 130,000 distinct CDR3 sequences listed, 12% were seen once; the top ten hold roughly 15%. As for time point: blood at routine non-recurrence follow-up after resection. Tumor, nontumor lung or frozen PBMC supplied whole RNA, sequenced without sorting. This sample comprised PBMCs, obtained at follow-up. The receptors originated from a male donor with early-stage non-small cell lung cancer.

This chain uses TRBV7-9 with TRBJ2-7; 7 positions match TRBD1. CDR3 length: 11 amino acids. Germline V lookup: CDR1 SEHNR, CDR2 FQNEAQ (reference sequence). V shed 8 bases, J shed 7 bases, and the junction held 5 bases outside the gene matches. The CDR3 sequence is CASATGSEQYF. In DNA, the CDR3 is TGTGCCAGCGCGACAGGGTCTGAGCAGTACTTC.

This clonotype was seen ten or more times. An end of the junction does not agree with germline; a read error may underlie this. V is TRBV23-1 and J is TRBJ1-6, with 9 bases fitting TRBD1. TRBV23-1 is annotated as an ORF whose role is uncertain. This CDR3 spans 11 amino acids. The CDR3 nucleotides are TGCGCCAGCAGTCAACCGGGACAGGGACCCTTT. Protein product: CASSQPGQGPF.

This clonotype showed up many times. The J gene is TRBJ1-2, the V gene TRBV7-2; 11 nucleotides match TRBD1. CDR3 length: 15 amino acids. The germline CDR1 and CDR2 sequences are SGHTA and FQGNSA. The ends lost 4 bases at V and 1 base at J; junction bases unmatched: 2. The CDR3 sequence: CASSSGQGGNYGYTF. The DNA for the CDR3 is TGTGCCAGCAGCTCGGGACAGGGGGGTAACTATGGCTACACCTTC.